These 15 T cell receptor beta chains came from one sample sequenced in a study of T cell repertoires in cytomegalovirus infection (dated by TCRdb to the late 2010s). The instrument given in TCRdb is Illumina HiSeq 1500. TCRdb reran the public reads through fastp at Q25 and MiXCR, keeping productive beta chains. Each record represents a unique CDR3 protein, reported with the most common genes and DNA among its rows. For this sample there are 200,000 to 250,000 distinct CDR3 sequences; about 12% appear just once. The ten largest clones represent roughly 1.7% of the sample. The source material was PBMCs. Source of these receptors: a human donor in good health (CMV status not recorded). Some clones in this sample may be carry-over from other donors' samples.

This clonotype appeared many times. This chain uses TRBV11-2 with TRBJ1-1, with D perhaps matching TRBD1 (6 bases). V was shortened by 5 bases and J by 7 bases, with 17 bases between the two germline ends. Germline V gene data show CDR1 as SGHAT and CDR2 as FQNNGV. The CDR3 sequence is 14 residues long. The CDR3 bases are TGTGCCAGCAGCCCCTTCGCAGGGGAGGGTGAAGCTTTCTTT. It translates to CASSPFAGEGEAFF.

The gene calls are TRBV19 and TRBJ1-2; 7 positions agree with TRBD1. CDR3 length equals 15 residues. Germline trimming cut 5 bases from V and 3 bases from J; bases unmatched to any gene: 9. CDR1 is LNHDA and CDR2 is SQIVND in the germline V gene (reference sequence). The CDR3 region has the DNA TGTGCCAGTAGTGCGACAGGGTCTTGGCACTATGGCTACACCTTC. It encodes CASSATGSWHYGYTF.

This clonotype occurred many times. The V call is TRBV7-2, the J call TRBJ2-3; perhaps TRBD2 as D (6 bases). The germline V and J ends were trimmed by 1 base and 1 base, with 9 bases remaining between them. The CDR3 length is 15 residues. Germline CDR1 and CDR2: SGHTA and FQGNSA. The CDR3 sequence is CASSLGRGRTDTQYF. CDR3 nucleotide sequence: TGTGCCAGCAGCTTAGGGAGGGGACGCACAGATACGCAGTATTTT.

This clonotype has at least ten counts. The chain employs TRBV11-3 and TRBJ2-7; a weak D match, TRBD2 (5 bases). CDR3 length: 15 residues. Germline-derived CDR1 and CDR2 are SGHNT and YENEEA. Between the trimmed V and J ends, which lost 5 bases and 0 bases, there was a span of 14 bases. CDR3 protein: CASSPGNPSSYEQYF. DNA for the CDR3: TGTGCCAGCAGCCCGGGGAATCCGAGCTCCTACGAGCAGTACTTC.

This clonotype has a count of ten or more. This chain connects TRBV7-2 to TRBJ1-3, with 8 bases fitting TRBD1. CDR3 length: 16 residues. Germline CDR1 SGHTA, CDR2 FQGNSA. The junction had 13 bases not matched to a gene; V was cut back by 5 bases and J by 7 bases. This CDR3 reads CASSHGQGGRRNTIYF. In DNA form, the CDR3 reads TGTGCCAGCAGCCACGGACAGGGAGGGAGGCGGAACACCATATATTTT.

This clonotype has ten or more counts. The genes are TRBV11-2 and TRBJ2-5, with 10 nucleotides matching TRBD2. The CDR3 runs to 15 residues. J was trimmed by 5 bases and V by 4 bases; bases with no gene match: 7. Germline CDR1 reads SGHAT; CDR2 reads FQNNGV. The CDR3 DNA reads as TGTGCCAGCAGCTCACGGGTAGCGGGGGGCGAGACCCAGTACTTC. It is translated as CASSSRVAGGETQYF.

In this sample, this clonotype turned up many times. The chain couples TRBV11-3 to TRBJ1-4; 10 bases line up with TRBD1. Germline V gives CDR1 SGHNT, CDR2 YENEEA. This CDR3 contains 15 residues. The V gene end was trimmed by 5 bases and the J gene end by 4 bases; junction bases not matched to a gene: 4. The DNA for the CDR3 is TGTGCCAGCAGCCCCCGGGACAGGGGTAATGAAAAACTGTTTTTT. Its protein product is CASSPRDRGNEKLFF.

The sample holds many counts of this clonotype. The J gene is TRBJ1-5, the V gene TRBV6-1; D is unclear. Germline loops: CDR1 MNHNS, CDR2 SASEGT. Between the trimmed V and J ends, which lost 7 bases and 1 base, there was a span of 11 bases. The CDR3 is 14 amino acids. CDR3 loop: CASNPNLSNQPQHF. Written as DNA, the CDR3 is TGTGCCAGCAACCCTAACCTGAGCAATCAGCCCCAGCATTTT.

This clonotype was seen a few times. The chain carries TRBV2 and TRBJ1-5; maybe TRBD1 (6 bases). Germline V gene lookup returns CDR1 SNHLY and CDR2 FYNNEI. Between the trimmed V and J ends, which lost 4 bases and 7 bases, there was a span of 20 bases. The CDR3 loop spans 16 amino acids. The DNA of the CDR3 is TGTGCCAGCAGTGCGCCGCCAGGGGCGACCGGGCAGCCCCAGCATTTT. It specifies CASSAPPGATGQPQHF.

This clonotype was observed at least ten times. The chain uses TRBV20-1 and TRBJ1-2; D is uncertain. This CDR3 is 12 amino acids long. The V end lost 0 bases, the J end lost 7 bases, and 9 bases lay between the germline ends. The germline V gene has CDR1 DFQATT and CDR2 SNEGSKA (reference sequence). The CDR3: CSAREVVGGYTF. The CDR3 DNA reads TGCAGTGCTAGAGAGGTCGTTGGTGGCTACACCTTC.

The rearrangement uses TRBV14 and TRBJ2-2, with 10 bases matching TRBD2. CDR3 size: 14 residues. CDR1 is SGHDN, CDR2 FVKESK, per germline. J was trimmed by 7 bases and V by 8 bases; bases with no gene match: 7. The DNA of the CDR3 is TGTGCCAGCGCAACCGGGACTAGCGTCGGGGAGCTGTTTTTT. Amino acids: CASATGTSVGELFF.

This clonotype has more than one count but fewer than ten. This rearrangement joins TRBV6-5 to TRBJ1-1; D unresolved. V dropped 6 bases and J dropped 1 base, with 15 bases sitting between them. CDR1 is MNHEY, CDR2 SVGAGI, per germline. The CDR3 runs 15 residues. The CDR3 protein is CASSPVFGSNTEAFF. DNA of the CDR3: TGTGCCAGCAGCCCAGTCTTTGGATCGAACACTGAAGCTTTCTTT.

This clonotype has more than one count but fewer than ten. V is TRBV20-1 and J is TRBJ2-2; D uncertain. V dropped 4 bases and J dropped 4 bases, with 7 bases sitting between them. Germline CDR1 reads DFQATT; CDR2 reads SNEGSKA (reference sequence). The CDR3 runs 12 residues. CDR3 coding DNA: TGCAGTGCTAATACCGTCACCGGGGAGCTGTTTTTT. The encoded protein is CSANTVTGELFF.

This clonotype has only a few counts. The rearrangement uses TRBV12-3 or TRBV12-4 and TRBJ2-7, with D possibly being TRBD2 (5 bases). V was cut by 6 bases and J by 2 bases, with 14 bases left in between. This CDR3 has 14 amino acids. The CDR3 DNA reads as TGTGCCAGCAGCCCCGTCCCGGGGACCTACGAGCAGTACTTC. Residues: CASSPVPGTYEQYF.

There are many counts of this clonotype. The rearrangement uses TRBV7-2 and TRBJ2-3, with 9 positions matching TRBD2. The CDR3 contains 16 residues. Germline assignment: CDR1 SGHTA and CDR2 FQGNSA. J was trimmed by 3 bases and V by 1 base; bases with no gene match: 5. The CDR3 is CASSLVSGRGTDTQYF. The CDR3 nucleotides are TGTGCCAGCAGCTTAGTTAGCGGGAGAGGGACAGATACGCAGTATTTT.